This T cell receptor (beta chain) was documented in a study of T cell clones after liver transplantation. In the study overall: Patients counted as tolerant after at least one year off all immunosuppression, enzymes not exceeding twice normal.

Overall study findings and caveats: Rather than being deleted, graft donor-reactive T cells may have moved into the graft. Small, mixed patient groups and varying post-transplant times limit these conclusions.

This clone showed up just once. The antigen is unknown. Per germline, CDR1 SQVTM and CDR2 ANQGSEA. The V end lost 4 bases, the J end lost 1 base, and 10 bases lay between the germline ends. This CDR3 is 14 amino acids long. TCRdb's table, derived via immunoSEQ multiplex PCR, lists solely in-frame clones and lacks some. The sample holds 45,000 to 55,000 clones, about four fifths seen once. The clonotype comes from a human donor who received a liver transplant. This specimen was CD4+ T cells from blood, taken before liver transplant. The chain is built from TRBV29-1 and TRBJ2-2; D not resolved. CDR3 nucleotides: TGCAGCGTTGGTGTGCTGATGAACACCGGGGAGCTGTTTTTT. Translation: CSVGVLMNTGELFF.